This TCR beta chain is drawn from a study of blood T cell repertoires in COVID-19. For the study at large: Specimens from acute and convalescent COVID-19 originated in the United States, Italy and Spain.

Only a few counts were recorded for this clone. TCRdb's table, derived via immunoSEQ multiplex PCR, lists solely in-frame clones and lacks some. The sample has 400,000 or so clones; roughly 91% are singletons. Sequenced material: PBMCs or T cells enriched from blood (not recorded which). The TCR originated in a man aged 18 to 35 who had recovered from COVID-19.

CDR3 DNA sequence: TGTGCCAGCAGTCGGGGTCCCCTTTACGAGCAGTACTTC. Translation: CASSRGPLYEQYF. This rearrangement joins TRBV5-4 to TRBJ2-7; a weak D match, TRBD2 (5 bases). V was clipped by 5 bases and J by 4 bases, with 13 bases between them. Germline V gene data show CDR1 as SGHNT and CDR2 as YYREEE (reference sequence). The CDR3 extends over 13 amino acids. Based on the CDR3 plus reference TRBV5-4 and TRBJ2-7, the full variable domain is ETGVTQSPTHLIKTRGQQVTLRCSSQSGHNTVSWYQQALGQGPQFIFQYYREEENGRGNFPPRFSGLQFPNYSSELNVNALELDDSALYLCASSRGPLYEQYFGPGTRLTVT.